A single sample gave rise to the 2 T cell receptor beta chains below, sequenced in a study of early T cells in non-severe SARS-CoV-2 infection. Via MiXCR, TCRdb re-called the 5' RACE reads, giving one row per CDR3 protein. The table records tens of thousands of distinct CDR3 sequences, roughly a sixth of them present only once. Sequenced material: whole blood. These receptors all come from an adult who was a healthcare worker with PCR-confirmed SARS-CoV-2 infection or an uninfected control (not recorded which).

The table lists this clonotype with many counts. V is TRBV7-2 and J is TRBJ2-5; 10 bases line up with TRBD1. The CDR3 spans 15 residues. V shed 5 bases and J 2 bases; nucleotides not matched to a gene: 5. CDR1 is SGHTA and CDR2 is FQGNSA in the germline V gene. Here the CDR3 DNA reads TGTGCCAGCAGCAGGGACAGGGGCGGTCAAGAGACCCAGTACTTC. Amino acids: CASSRDRGGQETQYF.

There are a few counts of this clonotype. J is TRBJ2-1 and V is TRBV20-1; possible D gene TRBD2, 6 bases. This CDR3 is 12 amino acids long. Germline V lookup: CDR1 DFQATT, CDR2 SNEGSKA (reference sequence). The CDR3 region is CSGTGDYNEQFF. The CDR3 DNA reads as TGCAGCGGTACGGGAGACTACAATGAGCAGTTCTTC.